These 15 T cell receptor beta chains share one sample of origin, sequenced in a study of T cell repertoires and HLA-DP antigens. These receptors are not linked to any known antigen. Profiled with immunoSEQ multiplex PCR; TCRdb holds only in-frame clones, not every one. The data show about 73,000 clones, with around four fifths seen just once and 1.6% held by the top ten. The sample taken for sequencing was CD4+ T cells from PBMCs. The receptor source for this set is a man aged 55 to 70 in good health and CMV-seronegative.

The CDR3 DNA is TGTGCCAGCAGCCTGAGACAACGGGGCACAGATACGCAGTATTTT. Translation: CASSLRQRGTDTQYF. V gene TRBV11-2 combines with J gene TRBJ2-3, with D uncertain. V was shortened by 5 bases and J by 1 base, with 13 bases between the two germline ends. The CDR3 is 15 residues long. Germline assignment: CDR1 SGHAT and CDR2 FQNNGV.

This chain uses TRBV4-1 with TRBJ2-3; D may be TRBD1 (6 bases). The V gene's germline CDR1 is MGHRA and CDR2 YSYEKL. The CDR3 consists of 14 residues. V was shortened by 6 bases and J by 0 bases, with 10 bases between the two germline ends. This CDR3 reads CASRRDTSTDTQYF. For the CDR3, the DNA is TGCGCCAGCAGACGGGACACCAGCACAGATACGCAGTATTTT.

This sequence joins TRBV19 and TRBJ1-6, with 8 bases fitting TRBD1. With 3 bases clipped from V and 4 bases from J, the junction kept 5 bases outside the gene matches. CDR3 length: 16 residues. Per the germline V gene, CDR1 is LNHDA and CDR2 is SQIVND (reference sequence). CDR3 amino acids: CASSIQGATYNSPLHF. The CDR3 DNA follows: TGTGCCAGTAGTATTCAGGGGGCAACGTATAATTCACCCCTCCACTTT.

The J gene is TRBJ1-5, the V gene TRBV7-2; 7 bases are a match to TRBD1. Trimming at V came to 5 bases and at J to 6 bases, leaving 4 bases not matched to a gene. CDR1 and CDR2 from the germline V gene are SGHTA and FQGNSA. The CDR3 length is 13 residues. In DNA form, the CDR3 reads TGTGCCAGCAGCCAGGGGGGGGCTCAGCCCCAGCATTTT. The encoded protein is CASSQGGAQPQHF.

The chain joins TRBV5-6 to TRBJ1-1; 9 nucleotides align to TRBD1. V trimming: 3 bases; J trimming: 1 base; junction bases outside the gene matches: 4. CDR3 length: 15 residues. In germline, CDR1 is SGHDT, CDR2 YYEEEE. The CDR3 region is CASSSPGQGNTEAFF. The CDR3, as DNA: TGTGCCAGCAGCTCTCCGGGACAGGGGAACACTGAAGCTTTCTTT.

For this clone: Distinct nucleotide sequences in the sample also encode this CDR3. The gene calls are TRBV7-2 and TRBJ2-5, with D hard to call. The V gene lost 0 bases and the J gene lost 1 base, with 6 bases spanning the gap. CDR1 and CDR2 (germline): SGHTA, FQGNSA. The CDR3 consists of 14 residues. The CDR3 sequence is CASSLAGLQETQYF. CDR3 in DNA: TGTGCCAGCAGCTTAGCAGGGCTCCAAGAGACCCAGTACTTC.

The chain carries TRBV5-1 and TRBJ1-1; 8 nucleotides align to TRBD1. The trim removed 2 bases at V and 1 base at J, leaving 7 bases unmatched. The germline V gene has CDR1 SGHRS and CDR2 YFSETQ. CDR3 length: 16 amino acids. CDR3: CASSFGAGQGNTEAFF. The CDR3 bases are TGCGCCAGCAGCTTCGGGGCTGGACAGGGGAACACTGAAGCTTTCTTT.

This rearrangement joins TRBV7-2 to TRBJ1-1; D call uncertain. Trimming removed 7 bases from V and 5 bases from J, with 17 bases in between. This CDR3 is 14 amino acids long. The germline CDR1 and CDR2 sequences are SGHTA and FQGNSA. The CDR3 region has the DNA TGTGCCAGCACCTCATCAGGTCGAGGGACTGAAGCTTTCTTT. This translates into CASTSSGRGTEAFF.

The chain employs TRBV9 and TRBJ2-5; a possible D gene is TRBD1 (5 bases). The CDR3 is 15 residues long. From germline, CDR1 is SGDLS and CDR2 YYNGEE. V lost 0 bases and J lost 0, with 9 bases in between. The CDR3 bases are TGTGCCAGCAGCGTAGGGACACAAAACCAAGAGACCCAGTACTTC. It specifies CASSVGTQNQETQYF.

This clone occurred a few times. The chain couples TRBV27 to TRBJ2-7; D is perhaps TRBD2 (7 bases). This CDR3 has 15 amino acids. Germline V gene lookup returns CDR1 MNHEY and CDR2 SMNVEV (reference sequence). With 8 bases removed from V and 3 bases from J, the gap between germline ends came to 20 bases. The CDR3 DNA is TGTGCCAGCCAAGAGAGGGGGGGGTCCAACTACGAGCAGTACTTC. It is translated as CASQERGGSNYEQYF.

Turning to this clone: Within the sample, other DNA sequences also encode this same CDR3. The gene calls are TRBV5-1 and TRBJ1-3, with 8 bases fitting TRBD1. From germline, CDR1 is SGHRS and CDR2 YFSETQ. The ends lost 0 bases at V and 0 bases at J; junction bases unmatched: 2. The CDR3 totals 16 residues. CDR3 amino acids: CASSLDTGGSGNTIYF. In DNA, the CDR3 is TGCGCCAGCAGCTTGGATACAGGGGGCTCTGGAAACACCATATATTTT.

This sequence joins TRBV21-1 and TRBJ1-2; the table's D call TRBD1 went unverified against the DNA. TRBV21-1 is tagged as a pseudogene. This CDR3 region has 18 residues. The CDR3, as DNA: TGTGCCAGCAGCAAAGGGGCCCCTGGAAAGGTTTCTAACTATGGCTACACCTTC. Its protein is CASSKGAPGKVSNYGYTF.

In its sample, this clone was seen once. The chain couples TRBV19 to TRBJ1-1; D unclear. Germline V lookup: CDR1 LNHDA, CDR2 SQIVND (reference sequence). The V end was cut by 6 bases, the J end by 9 bases, with 23 bases between. The CDR3 is made up of 15 amino acids. CDR3 in amino acids: CASSALYRAPGKAFF. Written as DNA, the CDR3 is TGTGCCAGTAGCGCATTATACCGGGCCCCCGGGAAAGCTTTCTTT.

The V call is TRBV10-1, the J call TRBJ2-7; 10 nucleotides line up with TRBD1. This CDR3 is built from 19 residues. Per germline, CDR1 WNHNN and CDR2 SYGVQD (reference sequence). V dropped 2 bases and J dropped 2; count of bases not matched to a gene: 15. The CDR3 DNA is TGCGCCAGCAGTGAGGGGGTGGAGACAGGGGGCTCTATCCCCTACGAGCAGTACGTC. Residues: CASSEGVETGGSIPYEQYV.

The chain employs TRBV15 and TRBJ2-1, with D perhaps matching TRBD1 (5 bases). The CDR3 is 17 residues long. V shed 1 base and J shed 5 bases, with 18 bases lying between them. In germline, CDR1 is LNHNV, CDR2 YYDKDF (reference sequence). CDR3 sequence reads: CATSRGVGLVGHNEQFF. CDR3 coding DNA: TGTGCCACCAGCAGAGGGGTGGGGCTAGTCGGGCACAATGAGCAGTTCTTC. Combining the CDR3 with reference TRBV15 and TRBJ2-1 gives the whole variable domain DAMVIQNPRYQVTQFGKPVTLSCSQTLNHNVMYWYQQKSSQAPKLLFHYYDKDFNNEADTPDNFQSRRPNTSFCFLDIRSPGLGDTAMYLCATSRGVGLVGHNEQFFGPGTRLTVL.